These 12 T cell receptor beta chains share one sample of origin, sequenced in a study of blood T cell repertoires in COVID-19. The assay was immunoSEQ multiplex PCR, and TCRdb's table has in-frame clones only and misses some. The data show hundreds of thousands of clones, about 89% seen once. Sequenced: peripheral blood. The receptors were sampled from a woman in her forties or fifties with COVID-19, enrolled during active disease.

Remarks on this clone: This is likely a read error, given that the CDR3 carries no conserved phenylalanine or tryptophan at its end. No DNA is shown, since the ends of the CDR3 on it are uncertain; the CDR3 is the one TCRdb lists. The genes are TRBV7-2 and TRBJ1-1; TRBD1 is the table's D call, not checked against the DNA. The CDR3 region is 16 residues in length, termini included. Per the germline V gene, CDR1 is SGHTA and CDR2 is FQGNSA. CDR3 in amino acids: CASSSTRVGADPWGRV.

V usage is TRBV4-1 and J usage is TRBJ1-2, with TRBD1 matching 8 bases. The CDR3 contains 16 residues. Germline trimming cut 1 base from V and 7 bases from J; bases unmatched to any gene: 11. The germline V gene has CDR1 MGHRA and CDR2 YSYEKL. The CDR3: CASSQGAPQGARGYTF. As DNA, the CDR3 is TGCGCCAGCAGCCAAGGTGCCCCTCAGGGGGCGCGTGGCTACACCTTC.

The V and J genes are TRBV2 and TRBJ2-3, with a possible D match to TRBD2 (6 bases). The CDR3 extends over 15 amino acids. The V gene lost 8 bases and the J gene lost 5 bases, with 20 bases spanning the gap. The germline V gene has CDR1 SNHLY and CDR2 FYNNEI. This CDR3 is CASGRREVLGDTQYF. The CDR3 DNA is TGTGCCAGCGGTAGGAGGGAAGTATTGGGAGATACGCAGTATTTT. Based on the CDR3 plus reference TRBV2 and TRBJ2-3, the full variable domain is EPEVTQTPSHQVTQMGQEVILRCVPISNHLYFYWYRQILGQKVEFLVSFYNNEISEKSEIFDDQFSVERPDGSNFTLKIRSTKLEDSAMYFCASGRREVLGDTQYFGPGTRLTVL.

The chain recombines TRBV18 with TRBJ1-3, with D unclear. This CDR3 has 16 residues. From germline, CDR1 is KGHSH and CDR2 LQKENI. Trimming removed 0 bases from V and 3 bases from J, with 12 bases in between. This CDR3 reads CASSPPTQPIGNTIYF. CDR3 in DNA: TGTGCCAGCTCACCACCTACACAGCCCATTGGAAACACCATATATTTT.

The chain joins TRBV30 to TRBJ2-3, with TRBD2 matching over 8 bases. V lost 5 bases, J lost 2 bases, and 12 bases stayed unmatched. CDR3 length equals 16 residues. Germline-derived CDR1 and CDR2 are GTSNPN and SVGIG (reference sequence). The CDR3 is CAWSRRGLGITDTQYF. The CDR3 DNA reads as TGTGCCTGGTCGCGCCGGGGACTAGGCATCACAGATACGCAGTATTTT.

The chain uses TRBV28 and TRBJ1-2, with D uncertain. The length of the CDR3 is 11 residues. Per germline, CDR1 MDHEN and CDR2 SYDVKM. V lost 6 bases to trimming and J lost 5 bases, with 7 bases between them. The CDR3 DNA is TGTGCCAGCAGGGCGAGGTATGGCTACACCTTC. Translated: CASRARYGYTF.

The chain is built from TRBV5-6 and TRBJ2-2; perhaps TRBD1 as D (5 bases). V lost 4 bases and J lost 0, with 10 bases in between. The CDR3 runs to 15 residues. Germline V gives CDR1 SGHDT, CDR2 YYEEEE. CDR3 bases: TGTGCCAGCAGCACAACAGGAGCGAACACCGGGGAGCTGTTTTTT. Its translation is CASSTTGANTGELFF.

V and J are TRBV3-1 (or the pseudogene TRBV3-2) and TRBJ1-4, with D perhaps matching TRBD1 (5 bases). CDR3 size: 15 residues. V was shortened by 2 bases and J by 3 bases, with 10 bases between the two germline ends. CDR1 is LGHDT and CDR2 is YNNKEL in the germline V gene (reference sequence). The CDR3 nucleotides read TGTGCCAGCAGCCAAACTGGGGCCCCTAATGAAAAACTGTTTTTT. Translated: CASSQTGAPNEKLFF.

The chain has TRBV4-1 and TRBJ2-1, with 9 positions matching TRBD2. The V gene end was trimmed by 4 bases and the J gene end by 0 bases; junction bases not matched to a gene: 10. The CDR3 has 18 residues. The germline gives CDR1 MGHRA, CDR2 YSYEKL. The DNA of the CDR3 is TGCGCCAGCAGCCGAGAATTAGCGGGGGCTAGCTCCTACAATGAGCAGTTCTTC. This gives the protein CASSRELAGASSYNEQFF.

The rearrangement joins TRBV7-8 to TRBJ1-6; possible D gene TRBD1, 5 bases. The length of the CDR3 is 13 residues. The V end lost 2 bases, the J end lost 11 bases, and 10 bases lay between the germline ends. CDR1 SGHVS and CDR2 FQNEAQ come from the germline V gene. CDR3 sequence (DNA): TGTGCCAGCAGCTTAAGCCCAGGGACACCCCTCCACTTT. Translated, it gives CASSLSPGTPLHF.

The chain employs TRBV5-6 and TRBJ2-3; 8 bases map to TRBD1. Germline trimming cut 6 bases from V and 3 bases from J; bases unmatched to any gene: 12. This CDR3 is built from 16 residues. In germline, CDR1 is SGHDT, CDR2 YYEEEE. Here the CDR3 DNA reads TGTGCCAGCAACCCGGCCGGGACAGGACTAACAGATACGCAGTATTTT. Its protein product is CASNPAGTGLTDTQYF. The variable domain in full, with the rest retrieved from reference TRBV5-6 and TRBJ2-3, is DAGVTQSPTHLIKTRGQQVTLRCSPKSGHDTVSWYQQALGQGPQFIFQYYEEEERQRGNFPDRFSGHQFPNYSSELNVNALLLGDSALYLCASNPAGTGLTDTQYFGPGTRLTVL.

This clone was picked up one time. The chain combines TRBV6-6 with TRBJ1-1, with D possibly TRBD1 on 5 matching bases. Germline CDR1 is MNHNY and CDR2 is SVGAGI (reference sequence). V lost 5 bases to trimming and J lost 4 bases, with 14 bases between them. This CDR3 has 14 residues. The CDR3 is CASSPGGPVTEAFF. Here the CDR3 DNA reads TGTGCCAGCAGTCCCGGGGGTCCAGTCACTGAAGCTTTCTTT.